A single sample is the source of the 26 T cell receptor beta chains below, sequenced in a study of shared clonotypes between healthy human individuals. Method: immunoSEQ multiplex PCR; TCRdb's copy keeps in-frame clones and lacks some. The repertoire includes under 1 million clones, around 93% of them detected once, and 20% to 30% sits in the top ten. Naive CD8 populations comprised CD45RO-negative cells positively selected for CCR7, excluding terminally differentiated effector memory CD45RA+ cells. The sequencing input was naive CD8+ T cells sorted from blood. The receptor set was obtained from a young man in good health.

The genes are TRBV4-1 and TRBJ1-2, with TRBD1 matching over 7 bases. V was clipped by 0 bases and J by 4 bases; unmatched bases: 8. This CDR3 has 16 residues. Germline CDR1 reads MGHRA; CDR2 reads YSYEKL. CDR3 coding DNA: TGCGCCAGCAGCCAAGAGGTCCCAGGGGGGGCCTATGGCTACACCTTC. Amino acids: CASSQEVPGGAYGYTF.

The chain carries TRBV7-2 and TRBJ2-7; 7 nucleotides agree with TRBD1. With 5 bases clipped from V and 3 bases from J, the junction kept 7 bases outside the gene matches. The germline V gene encodes CDR1 SGHTA and CDR2 FQGNSA. This CDR3 is 14 amino acids long. The CDR3 protein is CASSPEGGHYEQYF. CDR3 in DNA: TGTGCCAGCAGCCCCGAAGGGGGCCACTACGAGCAGTACTTC.

The rearrangement links TRBV28 to TRBJ1-5; TRBD1 agrees at 7 bases. Trimming cost V 8 bases and J 6 bases; bases outside gene matches: 7. The V gene's germline CDR1 is MDHEN and CDR2 SYDVKM. The CDR3 has 13 residues. CDR3 bases: TGTGCCAGCCTTAACAGGGGAGTTCAGCCCCAGCATTTT. Residues: CASLNRGVQPQHF.

The rearrangement joins TRBV19 to TRBJ2-1, with D maybe TRBD2 (6 bases). Germline V gene lookup returns CDR1 LNHDA and CDR2 SQIVND (reference sequence). The V gene lost 2 bases and the J gene lost 0 bases, with 11 bases spanning the gap. This CDR3 is 16 amino acids long. In DNA, the CDR3 is TGTGCCAGTAGTATATCTAGCGCAAGCTCCTACAATGAGCAGTTCTTC. As protein: CASSISSASSYNEQFF.

V and J are TRBV7-9 and TRBJ2-7, with 9 bases aligning to TRBD1. The CDR3 sequence is 17 residues long. The trim removed 5 bases at V and 3 bases at J, leaving 14 bases unmatched. CDR1 SEHNR and CDR2 FQNEAQ come from the germline V gene (reference sequence). This CDR3 is CASSAQLTGGTLYEQYF. CDR3 in DNA: TGTGCCAGCAGCGCCCAGTTGACAGGGGGGACCCTCTACGAGCAGTACTTC. Filled out from reference TRBV7-9 and TRBJ2-7, the complete variable domain reads DTGVSQNPRHKITKRGQNVTFRCDPISEHNRLYWYRQTLGQGPEFLTYFQNEAQLEKSRLLSDRFSAERPKGSFSTLEIQRTEQGDSAMYLCASSAQLTGGTLYEQYFGPGTRLTVT.

This clone came up a few times. The rearrangement uses TRBV2 and TRBJ1-2, with D possibly matching TRBD1 (5 bases). Trimming took 4 bases from V and 4 from J, leaving 13 bases between them. Germline assignment: CDR1 SNHLY and CDR2 FYNNEI. This CDR3 is built from 14 residues. As DNA, the CDR3 is TGTGCCAGCAGTGGGAACAGGTTTCTCTATGGCTACACCTTC. This sequence encodes CASSGNRFLYGYTF. Full variable domain (rest looked up from reference TRBV2 and TRBJ1-2): EPEVTQTPSHQVTQMGQEVILRCVPISNHLYFYWYRQILGQKVEFLVSFYNNEISEKSEIFDDQFSVERPDGSNFTLKIRSTKLEDSAMYFCASSGNRFLYGYTFGSGTRLTVV.

The chain recombines TRBV28 with TRBJ2-5; D may be TRBD1 or TRBD2 (5 bases each). The V end lost 6 bases, the J end lost 5 bases, and 16 bases lay between the germline ends. Germline V lookup: CDR1 MDHEN, CDR2 SYDVKM. CDR3 length: 14 residues. For the CDR3, the DNA is TGTGCCAGCAGGGCACCGGGGCTGCGGGAGACCCAGTACTTC. It specifies CASRAPGLRETQYF.

The V and J genes are TRBV6-5 and TRBJ2-1, with 7 bases matching TRBD2. With 2 bases clipped from V and 6 bases from J, the junction kept 4 bases outside the gene matches. Germline CDR1 MNHEY, CDR2 SVGAGI. There are 14 residues in the CDR3. In DNA, the CDR3 is TGTGCCAGCAGTTACGGAGCGGGGAGCAATGAGCAGTTCTTC. Residues: CASSYGAGSNEQFF.

This clone occurred once. This chain joins TRBV7-2 and TRBJ2-2; 8 bases are shared with TRBD1. Germline lookup yields CDR1 SGHTA and CDR2 FQGNSA. V lost 2 bases and J lost 2; bases outside the gene matches: 7. This CDR3 spans 17 amino acids. Written as DNA, the CDR3 is TGTGCCAGCAGCTTAAGGCCAGGACAGGGTAACACCGGGGAGCTGTTTTTT. This sequence encodes CASSLRPGQGNTGELFF. Drawing the rest from reference TRBV7-2 and TRBJ2-2, the complete variable domain is GAGVSQSPSNKVTEKGKDVELRCDPISGHTALYWYRQSLGQGLEFLIYFQGNSAPDKSGLPSDRFSAERTGGSVSTLTIQRTQQEDSAVYLCASSLRPGQGNTGELFFGEGSRLTVL.

The genes are TRBV7-9 and TRBJ2-1; the D gene is possibly TRBD2 (5 bases). Trimming took 1 base from V and 9 from J, leaving 7 bases between them. Germline V gives CDR1 SEHNR, CDR2 FQNEAQ (reference sequence). The CDR3 contains 12 residues. The CDR3 spells CASSLDGLEQFF. The CDR3 nucleotides are TGTGCCAGCAGCTTAGACGGACTTGAGCAGTTCTTC.

In DNA form, the CDR3 reads TGTGCCAGCACCACAATAGCGGGAGTCTCCCGCGCGAACACCGGGGAGCTGTTTTTT. Amino acids: CASTTIAGVSRANTGELFF. The J gene is TRBJ2-2, the V gene TRBV7-9; 9 positions match TRBD2. This CDR3 is built from 19 residues. Germline V gene sequence: CDR1 SEHNR, CDR2 FQNEAQ (reference sequence). J was trimmed by 0 bases and V by 7 bases; bases with no gene match: 15.

This chain links TRBV30 with TRBJ2-1, with 7 bases lining up with TRBD2. V lost 5 bases and J lost 9; bases outside the gene matches: 4. The CDR3 has 11 amino acids. CDR1 and CDR2 (germline): GTSNPN, SVGIG (reference sequence). CDR3 DNA sequence: TGTGCCTGGGGGGAGGGGCTTGAGCAGTTCTTC. Translating it yields CAWGEGLEQFF.

This chain uses TRBV19 with TRBJ2-3, with 10 bases lining up with TRBD2. The germline CDR1 and CDR2 sequences are LNHDA and SQIVND (reference sequence). The length of the CDR3 is 16 residues. J gave up 7 bases and V 3 bases, and 10 bases lay outside the gene matches. The CDR3: CASSISSGRLLNTQYF. DNA for the CDR3: TGTGCCAGTAGTATCTCTAGCGGGAGATTGTTGAATACGCAGTATTTT.

This clone was counted once. The chain joins TRBV9 to TRBJ1-3; D unclear. Trimming left V 7 bases short and J 4 bases short, with 9 bases between. The germline V gene has CDR1 SGDLS and CDR2 YYNGEE. This CDR3 is built from 12 residues. CDR3 residues: CASGEVGNTIYF. The CDR3 DNA sequence: TGTGCCAGCGGGGAGGTAGGAAACACCATATATTTT. Using reference TRBV9 and TRBJ1-3 for the parts outside the CDR3, the full variable domain is DSGVTQTPKHLITATGQRVTLRCSPRSGDLSVYWYQQSLDQGLQFLIQYYNGEERAKGNILERFSAQQFPDLHSELNLSSLELGDSALYFCASGEVGNTIYFGEGSWLTVV.

V gene TRBV11-2 combines with J gene TRBJ2-3, with D perhaps TRBD2 (6 bases). V was pared by 4 bases and J by 6 bases, with 23 bases between. CDR3 length: 17 amino acids. CDR1 and CDR2 from the germline V gene are SGHAT and FQNNGV. This CDR3 is CASSSRWSAGLADTQYF. CDR3 coding DNA: TGTGCCAGCAGCTCCAGATGGTCGGCAGGGCTAGCGGATACGCAGTATTTT.

This clone has just a few counts. The V gene is TRBV5-1, the J gene TRBJ2-1; D perhaps matches TRBD1 (6 bases). Germline V gene data show CDR1 as SGHRS and CDR2 as YFSETQ. The V end was cut by 2 bases, the J end by 10 bases, with 10 bases between. CDR3 size: 12 residues. In DNA, the CDR3 is TGCGCCAGCAGCTTCCGGGACACCGAGCAGTTCTTC. Its translation is CASSFRDTEQFF.

The genes are TRBV11-2 and TRBJ2-7; possibly TRBD2 for D (6 bases). V shed 5 bases and J shed 0 bases, with 14 bases lying between them. The CDR3 extends over 15 amino acids. CDR1 is SGHAT, CDR2 FQNNGV, per germline. CDR3 nucleotide sequence: TGTGCCAGCAGCCGCATAGGAGGGACCTCCTACGAGCAGTACTTC. This encodes CASSRIGGTSYEQYF.

This chain connects TRBV7-9 to TRBJ1-2; 7 nucleotides align to TRBD1. The CDR3 runs to 15 residues. The V gene end was trimmed by 3 bases and the J gene end by 3 bases; junction bases not matched to a gene: 7. Germline CDR1 reads SEHNR; CDR2 reads FQNEAQ (reference sequence). CDR3 nucleotides: TGTGCCAGCAGCTTGGGGGGGACAGTGGACTATGGCTACACCTTC. It translates to CASSLGGTVDYGYTF.

The chain couples TRBV9 to TRBJ2-5; unclear D gene. Germline V gene lookup returns CDR1 SGDLS and CDR2 YYNGEE. Deletions cut 0 bases from V and 5 bases from J, with 14 bases between. The CDR3 is made up of 15 amino acids. CDR3 sequence: CASSVGPALDETQYF. In DNA, the CDR3 is TGTGCCAGCAGCGTAGGGCCAGCTCTAGACGAGACCCAGTACTTC.

The chain is built from TRBV29-1 and TRBJ2-1, with a weak D call TRBD1 (5 bases). The CDR3 is 15 amino acids. Germline loops: CDR1 SQVTM, CDR2 ANQGSEA. Trimming stripped 7 bases from V and 7 bases from J, with 23 bases between. The CDR3 sequence is CSAPTAGHSANEQFF. Written as DNA, the CDR3 is TGCAGCGCTCCGACAGCAGGGCATTCGGCAAATGAGCAGTTCTTC.

The genes are TRBV7-3 and TRBJ2-5; 10 nucleotides match TRBD2. CDR3 size: 17 residues. Per the germline V gene, CDR1 is SGHTA and CDR2 is FQGTGA. V lost 2 bases, J lost 6 bases, and 12 bases stayed unmatched. The CDR3 loop is CASSLGGLLAGGKTQYF. The CDR3 DNA follows: TGTGCCAGCAGCTTAGGCGGGCTCTTAGCGGGAGGAAAGACCCAGTACTTC.

The chain combines TRBV4-1 with TRBJ2-1; possibly TRBD1 for D (6 bases). Germline-derived CDR1 and CDR2 are MGHRA and YSYEKL. There are 14 residues in the CDR3. Between the trimmed V and J ends, which lost 0 bases and 5 bases, there was a span of 8 bases. CDR3 residues: CASSQEDRNNEQFF. The CDR3 coding sequence is TGCGCCAGCAGCCAAGAAGACAGGAACAATGAGCAGTTCTTC.

This clone was recorded only once. The chain is built from TRBV28 and TRBJ2-7; D not certain. CDR3 size: 15 residues. V was pared by 4 bases and J by 0 bases, with 13 bases between. Germline-derived CDR1 and CDR2 are MDHEN and SYDVKM. CDR3 amino acids: CASSSTHANSYEQYF. The CDR3 nucleotides are TGTGCCAGCAGTTCTACACACGCTAACTCCTACGAGCAGTACTTC.

With respect to this clone: This sample also contains other DNA sequences that code for the same CDR3. This chain connects TRBV19 to TRBJ2-3; no clear D. The CDR3 is 13 residues long. V lost 4 bases, J lost 0 bases, and 5 bases lay in between. CDR1 and CDR2 (germline): LNHDA, SQIVND (reference sequence). Here the CDR3 DNA reads TGTGCCAGTAGTACGACCAGCACAGATACGCAGTATTTT. It encodes CASSTTSTDTQYF.

This sequence joins TRBV7-3 and TRBJ2-1; D possibly corresponds to TRBD2 (6 bases). Trimming removed 1 base at V and 1 base at J, with 8 bases between. CDR3 length equals 15 residues. Looked up from germline, CDR1 is SGHTA and CDR2 is FQGTGA. The CDR3 loop reads CASSLSGMSYNEQFF. The CDR3 bases are TGTGCCAGCAGCTTAAGCGGGATGTCCTACAATGAGCAGTTCTTC.

The chain carries TRBV11-2 and TRBJ2-3; 13 nucleotides align to TRBD2. The V segment lost 6 bases and the J segment 0 bases; nucleotides outside the gene matches: 9. There are 18 residues in the CDR3. Germline loops: CDR1 SGHAT, CDR2 FQNNGV. CDR3 in amino acids: CASRRLAGGILSTDTQYF. Written as DNA, the CDR3 is TGTGCCAGCAGAAGACTAGCGGGAGGAATACTTAGCACAGATACGCAGTATTTT.